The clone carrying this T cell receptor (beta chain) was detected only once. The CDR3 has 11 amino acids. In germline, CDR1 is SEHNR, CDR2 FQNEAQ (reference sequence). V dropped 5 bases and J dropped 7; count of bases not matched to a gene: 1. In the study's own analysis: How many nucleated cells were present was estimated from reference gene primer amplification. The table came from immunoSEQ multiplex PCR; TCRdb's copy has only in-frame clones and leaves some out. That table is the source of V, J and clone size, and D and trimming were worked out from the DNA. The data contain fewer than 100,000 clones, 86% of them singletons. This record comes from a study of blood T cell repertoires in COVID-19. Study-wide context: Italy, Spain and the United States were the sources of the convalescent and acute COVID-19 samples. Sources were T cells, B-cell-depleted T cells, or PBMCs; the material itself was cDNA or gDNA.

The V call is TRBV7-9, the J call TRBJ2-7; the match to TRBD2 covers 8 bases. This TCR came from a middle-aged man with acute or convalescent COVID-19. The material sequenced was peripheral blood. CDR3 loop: CASSRGGEQYF. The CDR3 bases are TGTGCCAGCAGCCGGGGGGGAGAGCAGTACTTC.